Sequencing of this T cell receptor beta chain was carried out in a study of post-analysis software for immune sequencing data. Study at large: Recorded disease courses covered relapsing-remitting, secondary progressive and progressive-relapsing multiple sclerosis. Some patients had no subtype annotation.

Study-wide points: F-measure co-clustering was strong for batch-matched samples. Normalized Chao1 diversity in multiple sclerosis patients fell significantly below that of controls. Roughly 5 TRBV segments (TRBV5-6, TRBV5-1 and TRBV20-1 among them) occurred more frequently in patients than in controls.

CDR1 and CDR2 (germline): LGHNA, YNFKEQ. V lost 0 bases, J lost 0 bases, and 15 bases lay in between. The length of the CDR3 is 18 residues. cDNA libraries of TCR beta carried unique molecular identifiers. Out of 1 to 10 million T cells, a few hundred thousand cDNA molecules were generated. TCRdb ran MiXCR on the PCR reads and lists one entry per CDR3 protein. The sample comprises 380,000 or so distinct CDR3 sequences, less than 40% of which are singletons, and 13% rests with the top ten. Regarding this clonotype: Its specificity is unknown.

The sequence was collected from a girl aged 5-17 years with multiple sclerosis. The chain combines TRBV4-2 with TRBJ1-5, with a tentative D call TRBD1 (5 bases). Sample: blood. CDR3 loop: CASSQDRGGSNSNQPQHF. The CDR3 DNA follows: TGTGCCAGCAGCCAAGATAGGGGAGGTTCGAATAGCAATCAGCCCCAGCATTTT.